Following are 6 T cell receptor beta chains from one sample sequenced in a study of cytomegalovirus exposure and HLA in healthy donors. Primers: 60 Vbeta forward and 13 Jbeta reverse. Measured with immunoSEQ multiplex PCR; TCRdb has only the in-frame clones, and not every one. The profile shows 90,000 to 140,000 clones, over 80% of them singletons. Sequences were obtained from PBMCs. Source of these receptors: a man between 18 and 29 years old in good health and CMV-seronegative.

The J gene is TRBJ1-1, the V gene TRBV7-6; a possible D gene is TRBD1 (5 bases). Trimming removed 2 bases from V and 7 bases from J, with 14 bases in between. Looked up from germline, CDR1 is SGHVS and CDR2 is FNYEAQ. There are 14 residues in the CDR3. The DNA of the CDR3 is TGTGCCAGCAGCTTATTTGGGGGGGGGAATGAAGCTTTCTTT. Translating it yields CASSLFGGGNEAFF.

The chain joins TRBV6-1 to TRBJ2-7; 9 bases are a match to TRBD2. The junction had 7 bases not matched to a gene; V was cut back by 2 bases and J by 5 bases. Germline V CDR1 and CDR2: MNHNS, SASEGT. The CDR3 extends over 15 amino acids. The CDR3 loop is CASSEKAGGYNEQYF. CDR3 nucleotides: TGTGCCAGCAGTGAAAAAGCGGGAGGCTACAACGAGCAGTACTTC.

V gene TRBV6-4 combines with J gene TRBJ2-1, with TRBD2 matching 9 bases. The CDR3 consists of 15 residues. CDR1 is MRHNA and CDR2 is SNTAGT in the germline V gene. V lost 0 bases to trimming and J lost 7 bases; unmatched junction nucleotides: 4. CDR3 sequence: CASSDSLAGVNEQFF. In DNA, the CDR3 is TGTGCCAGCAGTGACTCTTTAGCGGGAGTAAATGAGCAGTTCTTC.

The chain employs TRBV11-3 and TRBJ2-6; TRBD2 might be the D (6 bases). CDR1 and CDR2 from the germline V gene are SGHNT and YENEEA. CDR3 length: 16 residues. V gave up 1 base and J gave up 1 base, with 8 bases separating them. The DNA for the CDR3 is TGTGCCAGCAGCTTAGGTGGGGGGTCTGGGGCCAACGTCCTGACTTTC. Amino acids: CASSLGGGSGANVLTF.

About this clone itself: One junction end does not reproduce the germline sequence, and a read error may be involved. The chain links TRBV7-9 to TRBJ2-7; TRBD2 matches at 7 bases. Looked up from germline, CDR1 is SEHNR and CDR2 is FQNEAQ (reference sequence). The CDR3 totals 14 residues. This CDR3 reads CASSQEFLAVKQYF. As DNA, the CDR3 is TGCGCCAGCAGCCAGGAATTCCTAGCGGTTAAGCAGTACTTC.

The CDR3 DNA sequence: TGTGCCAGCAGCGCAGGACAGGGGGTGGTCACTGAAGCTTTCTTT. Translating it yields CASSAGQGVVTEAFF. This chain joins TRBV9 and TRBJ1-1, with 10 nucleotides matching TRBD1. V was clipped by 3 bases and J by 4 bases; unmatched bases: 6. The germline V gene has CDR1 SGDLS and CDR2 YYNGEE. This CDR3 has 15 amino acids.